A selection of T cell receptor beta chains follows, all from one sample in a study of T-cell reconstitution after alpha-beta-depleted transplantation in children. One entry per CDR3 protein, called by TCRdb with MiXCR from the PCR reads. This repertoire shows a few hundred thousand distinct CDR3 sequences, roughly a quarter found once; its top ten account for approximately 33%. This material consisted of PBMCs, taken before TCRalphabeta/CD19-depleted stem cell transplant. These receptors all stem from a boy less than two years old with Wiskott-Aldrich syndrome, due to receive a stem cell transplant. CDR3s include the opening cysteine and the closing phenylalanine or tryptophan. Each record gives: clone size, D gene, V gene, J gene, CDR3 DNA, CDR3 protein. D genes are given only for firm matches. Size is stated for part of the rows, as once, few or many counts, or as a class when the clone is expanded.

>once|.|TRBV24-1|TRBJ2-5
TGTGCCACCAGTGACCCTAATCGGGGACGAGAGACCCAGTACTTC
CATSDPNRGRETQYF
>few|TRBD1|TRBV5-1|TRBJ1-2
TGCGCCAGCAGCGAGCAGGGGGACTATGGCTACACCTTC
CASSEQGDYGYTF
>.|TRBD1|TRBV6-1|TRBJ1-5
TGTGCCAGCAGACCCTGGACAGGGGATAGCAATCAGCCCCAGCATTTT
CASRPWTGDSNQPQHF
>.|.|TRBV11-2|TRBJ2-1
TGTGCCAGCGGGCGGGTCGATAGGAATGAGCAGTTCTTC
CASGRVDRNEQFF
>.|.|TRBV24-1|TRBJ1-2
TGTGCCACCAGTGACAGCGGACTTAACTATGGCTACACCTTC
CATSDSGLNYGYTF
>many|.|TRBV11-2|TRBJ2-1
TGTGCCAGCAGCTTAGCACCGGCCCAAACCTACAATGAGCAGTTCTTC
CASSLAPAQTYNEQFF
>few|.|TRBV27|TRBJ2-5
TGTGCCAGCAGTTTGAGGGGGAGGGCCAGGGAGACCCAGTACTTC
CASSLRGRARETQYF
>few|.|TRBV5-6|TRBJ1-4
TGTGCCAGCAGCTTGTGGGCGGGCGGTGAAAAACTGTTTTTT
CASSLWAGGEKLFF
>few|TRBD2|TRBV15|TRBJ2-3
TGTGCCACCAGCAGAGAAGTAGCGGGGTCCACAGATACGCAGTATTTT
CATSREVAGSTDTQYF
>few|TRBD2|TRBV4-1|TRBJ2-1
TGCGCCAGCAGCCAAGTCGGCGGGAGTAGGTATGAGCAGTTCTTC
CASSQVGGSRYEQFF
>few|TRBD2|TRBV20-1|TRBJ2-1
TGCAGTGCTAGAGATGATGGGACTAGCGGGTACAATGAGCAGTTCTTC
CSARDDGTSGYNEQFF
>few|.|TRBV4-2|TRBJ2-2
TGTGCCAGCAGCCCTCGCACTCGTTTAAGTGCGAACACCGGGGAGCTGTTTTTT
CASSPRTRLSANTGELFF
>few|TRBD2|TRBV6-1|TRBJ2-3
TGTGCCAGCAGTATAGCGGGAGGGTTTCTTGGCACAGATACGCAGTATTTT
CASSIAGGFLGTDTQYF
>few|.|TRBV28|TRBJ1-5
TGTGCCAGCATTCGAGACGGCAATCAGCCCCAGCATTTT
CASIRDGNQPQHF
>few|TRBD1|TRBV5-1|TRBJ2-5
TGCGCCAGCAGCTTGGAATCAGGGGGCGAAGAGACCCAGTACTTC
CASSLESGGEETQYF
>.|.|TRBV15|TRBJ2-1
TGTGCCACCAGCATGCGGGGAGTACACAATGAGCAGTTCTTC
CATSMRGVHNEQFF
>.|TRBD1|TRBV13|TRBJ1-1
TGTGCCAGCAGCTTTCTAGCTCCCAGGGGGCGAGGCACTGAAGCTTTCTTT
CASSFLAPRGRGTEAFF
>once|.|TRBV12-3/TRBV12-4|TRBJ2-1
TGTGCCAGCACCAAGCGGGCCGACAATGAGCAGTTCTTC
CASTKRADNEQFF
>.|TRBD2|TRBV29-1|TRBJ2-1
TGCAGCGTTGGTCCACTAGCGGGGTCCTTTTCTATCTTC
CSVGPLAGSFSIF
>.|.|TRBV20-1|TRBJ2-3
TGCAGTGCTTACCGAAGCGAGAAAGATACGCAGTATTTT
CSAYRSEKDTQYF
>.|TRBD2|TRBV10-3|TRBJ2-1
TGTGCCATCAGTGAGCGGGCTAGCGGGCACAATGAGCAGTTCTTC
CAISERASGHNEQFF
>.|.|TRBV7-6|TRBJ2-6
TGTGCCAGCAGTGCGGTGCACTCTGGGGCCAACGTCCTGACTTTC
CASSAVHSGANVLTF
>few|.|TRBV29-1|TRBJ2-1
TGCAGCGGGTACTACAATGAGCAGTTCTTC
CSGYYNEQFF
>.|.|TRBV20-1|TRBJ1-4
TGCAGTGCTGTTGGGGATTACTATGAAAAACTGTATTTT
CSAVGDYYEKLYF
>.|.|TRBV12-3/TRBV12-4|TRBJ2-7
TGTGCCAGCAGAGGCGGACACCTGAGAACCTACGAGCAGTACTTC
CASRGGHLRTYEQYF
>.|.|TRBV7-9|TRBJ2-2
TGTGCCAGCACCCCTTCGAGCACCGGGGAGCTGTTTTTT
CASTPSSTGELFF
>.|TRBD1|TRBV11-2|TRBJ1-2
TGTGCCAGCAGCTTTGACAGGGGATTGAATGGCTACACCTTC
CASSFDRGLNGYTF
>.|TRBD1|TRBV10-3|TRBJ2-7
TGTGCCATAACCTCGGGACAGGGATCCTACGAGCAGTACTTC
CAITSGQGSYEQYF
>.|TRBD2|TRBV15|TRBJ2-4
TGTGCCACCAGCCCGGGAGGGGCCAAAAACAGTCAGTACTTC
CATSPGGAKNSQYF
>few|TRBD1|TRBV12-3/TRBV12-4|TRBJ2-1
TGTGCCAGCAGCGGACAGGCGCTTTTGTACAATGAGCAGTTCTTC
CASSGQALLYNEQFF
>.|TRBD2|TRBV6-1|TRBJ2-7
TGTGCCAGCAGCCCTCCCAGCGGGAGGGCCGGCGAGCAGTACTTC
CASSPPSGRAGEQYF
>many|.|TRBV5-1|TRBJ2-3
TGTGCCAGCAGCTTGGCAGTGGCAGATACGCAGTATTTT
CASSLAVADTQYF
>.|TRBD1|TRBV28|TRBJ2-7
TGTGCCAGCAGTTTGAGGGGGCTGTTGACCTCTGGAATCTACGAGCAGTACTTC
CASSLRGLLTSGIYEQYF
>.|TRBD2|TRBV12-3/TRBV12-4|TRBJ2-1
TGTGCCAGCAGTAATTTAGCGGGAGGCAATGAGCAGTTCTTC
CASSNLAGGNEQFF
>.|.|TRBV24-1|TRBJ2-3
TGTGCCACCAGTGACCCGGGTAATACGCAGTATTTT
CATSDPGNTQYF
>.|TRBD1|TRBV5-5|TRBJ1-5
TGTGCCAGCAGCTTGGGGACAGGGTTTGGTGGCAATCAGCCCCAGCATTTT
CASSLGTGFGGNQPQHF
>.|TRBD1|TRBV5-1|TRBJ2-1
TGCGCCAGCACCTGGGACAGGGGTTTTGGTGAGCAGTTCTTC
CASTWDRGFGEQFF
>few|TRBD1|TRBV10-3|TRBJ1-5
TGTGCCATCAGTGATAGGACAGGGGGCGATCAGCCCCAGCATTTT
CAISDRTGGDQPQHF
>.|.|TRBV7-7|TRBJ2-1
TGTGCCAGCAGCTTAACCGTTAATTCGGGGAATGAGCAGTTCTTC
CASSLTVNSGNEQFF
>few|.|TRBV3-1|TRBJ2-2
TGTGCCAGCAGCAATGAACTAGTTTTGGCCGGGGAGCTGTTTTTT
CASSNELVLAGELFF
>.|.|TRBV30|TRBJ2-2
TGTGCCTGGAGCGCCGGGACTTTGAACACCGGGGAGCTGTTTTTT
CAWSAGTLNTGELFF
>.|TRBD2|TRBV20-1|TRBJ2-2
TGCTGTGCTAGAGGATTTAGCGGGAGCCACACCGGGGAGCTGTTTTTT
CCARGFSGSHTGELFF
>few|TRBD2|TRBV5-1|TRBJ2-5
TGCGCCAGCCCCGGGGAGGGGCAAGAGACCCAGTACTTC
CASPGEGQETQYF
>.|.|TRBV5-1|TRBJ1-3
TGCGCCAGCAGCTTGAACTTTAACTCTGGAAACACCATATATTTT
CASSLNFNSGNTIYF
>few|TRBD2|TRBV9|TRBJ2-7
TGTGCCAGCAGCAGGGGACTAGCAGCTTATTACGAGCAGTACTTC
CASSRGLAAYYEQYF
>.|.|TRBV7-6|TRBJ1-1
TGTGCCAGCAGCTTATTGGGGAGAGAAAACACTGAAGCTTTCTTT
CASSLLGRENTEAFF
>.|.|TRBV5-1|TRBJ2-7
TGCGCCAGCAGCTTGGCCGACGGCGGGGTCCCCTACGAGCAGTACTTC
CASSLADGGVPYEQYF
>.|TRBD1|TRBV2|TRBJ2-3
TGTGCCAGACGAGGACAGGGGCCGAGCACAGATACGCAGTATTTT
CARRGQGPSTDTQYF
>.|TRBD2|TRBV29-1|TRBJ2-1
TGCAGCGCGGGACTAGACAATGAGCAGTTCTTC
CSAGLDNEQFF
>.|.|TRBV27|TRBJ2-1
TGTGCCAGCAGTTGGAGGGCGGGGAACAATGAGCAGTTCTTC
CASSWRAGNNEQFF
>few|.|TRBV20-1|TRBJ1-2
TGCAGTGCTAGATCCTCTTTACCTTATGGCTACACCTTC
CSARSSLPYGYTF
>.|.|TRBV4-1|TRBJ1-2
TGCGCCAGCAGCCAAGGCAGGAACTATGGCTACACCTTC
CASSQGRNYGYTF
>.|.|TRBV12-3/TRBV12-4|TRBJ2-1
TGTGCCAGCAAAATACGGGATGAGCAGTTCTTC
CASKIRDEQFF
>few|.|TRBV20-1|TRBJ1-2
TGCAGTGCTAGTAGGGACACCTATGGCTACACCTTC
CSASRDTYGYTF
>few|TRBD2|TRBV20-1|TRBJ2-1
TGCAGTGCTAGAGGCAGACTAGCGGGAGAGTCGCGGTATGAGCAGTTCTTC
CSARGRLAGESRYEQFF
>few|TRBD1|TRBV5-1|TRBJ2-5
TGCGCCAGCAGGGGCGCGGCAGGGGGTTCCGCCCAAGAGACCCAGTACTTC
CASRGAAGGSAQETQYF
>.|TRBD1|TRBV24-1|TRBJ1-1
TGTGCCACCAGTACACGGGACAGGGGTGCGGACACTGAAGCTTTCTTT
CATSTRDRGADTEAFF
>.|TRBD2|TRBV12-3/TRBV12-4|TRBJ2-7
TGTGCCAGCAGCGGGAGGGCCGGCGAGCAGTACTTC
CASSGRAGEQYF
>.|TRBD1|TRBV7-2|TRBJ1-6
TGTGCCAGCAGCCCCCACGGACAGGGATCACCCCTCCACTTT
CASSPHGQGSPLHF
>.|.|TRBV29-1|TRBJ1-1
TGCAGCACCCGGGACAACATGAACACTGAAGCTTTCTTT
CSTRDNMNTEAFF